The clone carrying this T cell receptor (beta chain) was detected many times. Its specificity is unknown. The germline V gene encodes CDR1 SGHAT and CDR2 FQNNGV. Trimming cost V 2 bases and J 0 bases, with 10 bases left between them. The CDR3 has 15 amino acids. These data originate in a study of T cell repertoires in cytomegalovirus infection. Study information: CMV infection plus the matching HLA type was flagged by public TCR beta signatures.

TCRdb passed the reads through MiXCR, listing each CDR3 protein once. The sample holds 210,000 or so distinct CDR3 sequences, 6% to 8% seen once. Study observations and caveats: Cumulative frequency of public TCR beta families picked out carriers of CMV plus the relevant HLA.

The source is a human donor in good health (CMV status not recorded). Some clones in this sample may be carry-over from other donors' samples. The genes are TRBV11-2 and TRBJ1-1, with a possible D match to TRBD1 (6 bases). Material for sequencing was PBMCs. CDR3 residues: CASSLSRGLNTEAFF. The CDR3 nucleotides read TGTGCCAGCAGCTTATCGAGGGGGTTGAACACTGAAGCTTTCTTT.